This entry describes one T cell receptor (beta chain). V shed 4 bases and J shed 4 bases, with 19 bases lying between them. The CDR3 is made up of 16 amino acids. Germline CDR1 reads MNHNS; CDR2 reads SASEGT. This sample stems from a study of blood T cell repertoires in COVID-19. Across the study: T cells, B-cell-depleted T cells, or PBMCs supplied cDNA or gDNA.

Original handling: Cell counts per sample came from amplifying reference gene primers. Profiling relied on immunoSEQ multiplex PCR, and the TCRdb table lists in-frame clones only, not all of them. V, J and clone size reflect that table, while D and trimming were determined from the DNA. Among 45,000 to 55,000 clones listed, 90% were seen once. Sequenced: peripheral blood. The origin of this receptor is a woman aged 35 to 49 with active COVID-19. The chain uses TRBV6-1 and TRBJ2-5; D may be TRBD1 (7 bases). The CDR3 loop reads CASSAGAGGLGETQYF. CDR3 bases: TGTGCCAGCAGTGCTGGGGCAGGGGGGTTGGGAGAGACCCAGTACTTC.